This TCR beta chain derives from a study of blood T cells in healthy people across ages. The CDR3 contains 17 residues. Germline values: CDR1 SGHRS, CDR2 YFSETQ. With respect to this clonotype: The junction departs from germline at one end; a sequencing error may be responsible.

A second PCR of roughly 7 to 11 cycles used a sample-barcoded 5' primer and a J-beta primer mix. One entry per CDR3 protein, called by TCRdb with MiXCR from the 5' RACE reads. The repertoire consists of nearly 800,000 distinct CDR3 sequences, with around 25% occurring once and the leading ten covering approximately 3.7%. Another study also made use of these data, one on T cells of mothers and their children.

Specimen: blood. This clonotype was obtained from a boy aged 5-17 years in good health. This chain links TRBV5-1 with TRBJ2-6; 10 bases match TRBD1. CDR3 bases: TGCGCCAGCAGCTTGAGGAGACAGGGGGCGAGGGCCAACGTCCCGACTTTC. Translated, it gives CASSLRRQGARANVPTF.